Listed below are T cell receptor beta chains from one sample, sequenced in a study of cytomegalovirus exposure and HLA in healthy donors. Sequencing used immunoSEQ multiplex PCR; TCRdb keeps in-frame clones, though not all of them. Of 98,000 or so clones listed, around three quarters are singletons. Input material: PBMCs. The receptor set was obtained from a man aged 60 to 69 in good health and CMV-seropositive. Both conserved end residues are part of each CDR3. D genes are given only for firm matches. Size is stated for part of the rows, as once, few or many counts, or as a class when the clone is expanded.

j_gene	abundance	d_gene	v_gene	CDR3aa	CDR3nt
TRBJ2-3	.	TRBD2	TRBV28	CASHMGGKQGTDTQYF	TGTGCCAGCCACATGGGAGGGAAGCAGGGCACAGATACGCAGTATTTT
TRBJ1-6	.	TRBD1	TRBV28	CASSSGQGNSPLHF	TGTGCCAGCAGTTCGGGACAGGGAAATTCACCCCTCCACTTT
TRBJ1-5	few	TRBD1	TRBV7-9	CASSSDRGGQWGNQPQHF	TGTGCCAGCAGCTCTGACAGGGGAGGACAGTGGGGCAATCAGCCCCAGCATTTT
TRBJ2-5	.	.	TRBV19	CASSIRQDMGQYF	TGTGCCAGTAGTATCCGCCAGGACATGGGACAGTACTTC
TRBJ2-5	few	.	TRBV9	CASSAGEGTQETQYF	TGTGCCAGCAGCGCCGGCGAGGGAACCCAAGAGACCCAGTACTTC
TRBJ2-7	.	.	TRBV28	CASGDGNNYEQYF	TGTGCCAGCGGAGACGGAAACAATTACGAGCAGTACTTC
TRBJ2-7	.	.	TRBV15	CATSRRAGSTYEQYF	TGTGCCACCAGCAGAAGGGCAGGGTCCACCTACGAGCAGTACTTC
TRBJ1-2	.	.	TRBV6-1	CASSRQRSYTF	TGTGCCAGCAGTCGACAGAGGAGCTACACCTTC
TRBJ2-5	.	TRBD2	TRBV13	CASSLYGGGGGYQETQYF	TGTGCCAGCAGCCTTTATGGGGGCGGGGGGGGGTACCAAGAGACCCAGTACTTC
TRBJ2-7	.	TRBD1	TRBV4-1	CASSQDSRDRSYEQYF	TGCGCCAGCAGCCAAGATAGCCGGGACAGATCCTACGAGCAGTACTTC